These 2 T cell receptor beta chains came from one sample sequenced in a study of blood T cell repertoires in COVID-19. The assay was immunoSEQ multiplex PCR, and TCRdb's table has in-frame clones only and misses some. The sample includes under 350,000 clones, around 86% of them seen just once. The sequenced material came from peripheral blood. Every receptor here comes from a man between 18 and 29 years old with active or convalescent COVID-19.

The genes are TRBV7-2 and TRBJ2-7; 9 positions agree with TRBD2. The germline gives CDR1 SGHTA, CDR2 FQGNSA. V dropped 5 bases and J dropped 1; count of bases not matched to a gene: 3. This CDR3 comprises 14 residues. The CDR3: CASSQREESYEQYF. DNA for the CDR3: TGTGCCAGCAGCCAGCGGGAGGAATCCTACGAGCAGTACTTC.

This clone was observed at least ten times. The same CDR3 is also encoded by other DNA sequences in this sample. The chain employs TRBV7-9 and TRBJ1-5, with a possible D match to TRBD1 (5 bases). V was cut by 5 bases and J by 5 bases, with 10 bases left in between. CDR1 and CDR2 (germline): SEHNR, FQNEAQ (reference sequence). The CDR3 length is 13 residues. The CDR3 protein is CASSDGGYQPQHF. For the CDR3, the DNA is TGTGCCAGCAGCGACGGGGGGTATCAGCCCCAGCATTTT.